This entry describes one TCR beta chain. This entry belongs to a study of control samples from healthy donors and cancer patients. Generated by immunoSEQ multiplex PCR, the TCRdb table keeps only in-frame clones and is missing some. The table includes around 94,000 clones, about 92% detected once. CDR1 is SGHDN and CDR2 is FVKESK in the germline V gene. The CDR3 totals 15 residues. V lost 4 bases to trimming and J lost 1 base; unmatched junction nucleotides: 3. The chain recombines TRBV14 with TRBJ2-7; TRBD2 aligns across 11 bases. The sample consisted of blood. The sequence was collected from a woman aged 30 to 39 in good health. DNA for the CDR3: TGTGCCAGCAGCCCATGGACTAGCGGGTCCTACGAGCAGTACTTC. Its translation is CASSPWTSGSYEQYF.